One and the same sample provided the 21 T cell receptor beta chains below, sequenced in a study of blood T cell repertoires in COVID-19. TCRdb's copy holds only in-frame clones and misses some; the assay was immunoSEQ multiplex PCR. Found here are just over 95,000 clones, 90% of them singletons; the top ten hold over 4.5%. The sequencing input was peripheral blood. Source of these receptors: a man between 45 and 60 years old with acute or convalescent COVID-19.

This CDR3 is CASSLGTPGGYTF. The CDR3 DNA reads as TGTGCCAGCAGCTTAGGTACCCCCGGGGGCTACACCTTC. V is TRBV11-3 and J is TRBJ1-2, with no clear D. CDR3 length equals 13 residues. V was cut by 1 base and J by 8 bases, with 11 bases left in between. In germline, CDR1 is SGHNT, CDR2 YENEEA. Full variable domain (outside the CDR3, taken from reference TRBV11-3 and TRBJ1-2): EAGVVQSPRYKIIEKKQPVAFWCNPISGHNTLYWYLQNLGQGPELLIRYENEEAVDDSQLPKDRFSAERLKGVDSTLKIQPAELGDSAVYLCASSLGTPGGYTFGSGTRLTVV.

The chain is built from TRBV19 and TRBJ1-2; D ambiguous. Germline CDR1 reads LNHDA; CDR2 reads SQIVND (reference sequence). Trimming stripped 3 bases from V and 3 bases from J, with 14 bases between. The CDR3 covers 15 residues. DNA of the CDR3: TGTGCCAGTAGTATCTTTCCTGGGCTGGACTATGGCTACACCTTC. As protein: CASSIFPGLDYGYTF.

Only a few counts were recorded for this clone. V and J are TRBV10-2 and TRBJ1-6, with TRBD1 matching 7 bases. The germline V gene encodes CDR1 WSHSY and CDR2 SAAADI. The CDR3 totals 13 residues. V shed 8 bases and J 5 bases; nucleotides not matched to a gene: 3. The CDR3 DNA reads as TGCGCCAGCGCAGGGGGGAATAATTCACCCCTCCACTTT. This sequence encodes CASAGGNNSPLHF.

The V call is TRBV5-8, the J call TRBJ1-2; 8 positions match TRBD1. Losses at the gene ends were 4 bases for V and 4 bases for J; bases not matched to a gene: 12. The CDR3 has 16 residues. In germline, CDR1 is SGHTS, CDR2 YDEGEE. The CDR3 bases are TGTGCCAGCAGCCCAGACTCAGGGGGCGCAGGCTATGGCTACACCTTC. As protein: CASSPDSGGAGYGYTF. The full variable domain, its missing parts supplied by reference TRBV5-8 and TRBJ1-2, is EAGVTQSPTHLIKTRGQQATLRCSPISGHTSVYWYQQALGLGLQFLLWYDEGEERNRGNFPPRFSGRQFPNYSSELNVNALELEDSALYLCASSPDSGGAGYGYTFGSGTRLTVV.

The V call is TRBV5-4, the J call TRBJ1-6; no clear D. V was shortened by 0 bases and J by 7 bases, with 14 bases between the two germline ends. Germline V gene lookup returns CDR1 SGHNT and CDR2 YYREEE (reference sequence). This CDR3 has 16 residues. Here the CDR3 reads CASSLVRGERNSPLHF. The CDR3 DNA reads TGTGCCAGCAGCTTGGTACGGGGAGAAAGGAATTCACCCCTCCACTTT.

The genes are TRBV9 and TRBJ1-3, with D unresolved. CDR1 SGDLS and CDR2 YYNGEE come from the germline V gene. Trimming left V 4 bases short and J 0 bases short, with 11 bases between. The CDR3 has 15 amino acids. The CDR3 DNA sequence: TGTGCCAGCAGCCGATCGAGGGTCTCTGGAAACACCATATATTTT. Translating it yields CASSRSRVSGNTIYF.

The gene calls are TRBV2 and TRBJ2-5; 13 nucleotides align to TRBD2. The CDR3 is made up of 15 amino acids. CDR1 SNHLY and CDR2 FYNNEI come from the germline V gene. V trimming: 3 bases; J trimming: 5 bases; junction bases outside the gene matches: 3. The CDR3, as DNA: TGTGCCAGCAGTGAGTTACTAGCGGGAGGGGAGACCCAGTACTTC. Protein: CASSELLAGGETQYF.

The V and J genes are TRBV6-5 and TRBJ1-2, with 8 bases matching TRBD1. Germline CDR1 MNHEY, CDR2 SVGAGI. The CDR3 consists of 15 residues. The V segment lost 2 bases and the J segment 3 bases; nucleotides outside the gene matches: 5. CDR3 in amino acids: CASSYSQGADYGYTF. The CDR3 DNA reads TGTGCCAGCAGTTACAGCCAGGGGGCAGACTATGGCTACACCTTC.

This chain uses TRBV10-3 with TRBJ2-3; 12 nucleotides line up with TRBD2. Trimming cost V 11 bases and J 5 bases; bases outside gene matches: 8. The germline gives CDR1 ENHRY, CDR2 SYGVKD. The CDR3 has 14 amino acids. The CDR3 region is CASSSGRGGDTQYF. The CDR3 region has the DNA TGTGCCTCATCTAGCGGGAGGGGAGGAGATACGCAGTATTTT.

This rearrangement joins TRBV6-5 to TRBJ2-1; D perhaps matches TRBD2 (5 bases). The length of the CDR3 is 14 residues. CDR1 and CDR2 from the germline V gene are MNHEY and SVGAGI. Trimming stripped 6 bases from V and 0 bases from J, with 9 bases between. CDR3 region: CASRGDISYNEQFF. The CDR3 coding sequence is TGTGCCAGCAGGGGAGACATCTCCTACAATGAGCAGTTCTTC.

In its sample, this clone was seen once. The DNA for the CDR3 is TGTGCCAGCACCGACAGGGTAGGTCAGCCCCAGCATTTT. The encoded protein is CASTDRVGQPQHF. The rearrangement joins TRBV6-5 to TRBJ1-5; 7 bases line up with TRBD1. The CDR3 loop spans 13 amino acids. V lost 7 bases and J lost 6; bases outside the gene matches: 6. The germline CDR1 and CDR2 sequences are MNHEY and SVGAGI.

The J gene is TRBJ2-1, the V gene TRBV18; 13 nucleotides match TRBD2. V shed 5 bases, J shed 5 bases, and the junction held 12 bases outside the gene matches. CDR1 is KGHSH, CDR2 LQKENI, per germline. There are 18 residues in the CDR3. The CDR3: CASSSRTSGSSGDNEQFF. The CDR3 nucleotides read TGTGCCAGCTCAAGTAGGACTAGCGGGAGCTCGGGAGACAATGAGCAGTTCTTC.

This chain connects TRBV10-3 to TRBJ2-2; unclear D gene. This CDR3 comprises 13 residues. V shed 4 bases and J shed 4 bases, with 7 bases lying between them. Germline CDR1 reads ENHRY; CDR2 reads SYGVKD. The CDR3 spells CAISGSITGELFF. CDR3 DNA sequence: TGTGCCATCAGTGGGTCCATCACCGGGGAGCTGTTTTTT.

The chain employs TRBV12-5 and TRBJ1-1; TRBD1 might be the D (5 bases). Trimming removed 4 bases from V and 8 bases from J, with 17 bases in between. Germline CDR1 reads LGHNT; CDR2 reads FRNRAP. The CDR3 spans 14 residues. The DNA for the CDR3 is TGTGCTAGTGGTTCGCGGGGCGGTGGGTCCGAAGCTTTCTTT. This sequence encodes CASGSRGGGSEAFF.

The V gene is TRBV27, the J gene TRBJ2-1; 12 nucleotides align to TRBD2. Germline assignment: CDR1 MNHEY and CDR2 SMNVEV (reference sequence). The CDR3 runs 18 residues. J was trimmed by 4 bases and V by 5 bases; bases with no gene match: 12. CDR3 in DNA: TGTGCCAGCAGTCGATTCGGGGGGGGACTAGCGGGTTACAATGAGCAGTTCTTC. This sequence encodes CASSRFGGGLAGYNEQFF.

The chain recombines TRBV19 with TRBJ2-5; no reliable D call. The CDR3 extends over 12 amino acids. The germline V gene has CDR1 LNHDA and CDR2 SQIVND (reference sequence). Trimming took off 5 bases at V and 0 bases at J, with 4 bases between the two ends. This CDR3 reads CASSQNQETQYF. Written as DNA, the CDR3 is TGTGCCAGTAGTCAAAACCAAGAGACCCAGTACTTC. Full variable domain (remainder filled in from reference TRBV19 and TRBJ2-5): DGGITQSPKYLFRKEGQNVTLSCEQNLNHDAMYWYRQDPGQGLRLIYYSQIVNDFQKGDIAEGYSVSREKKESFPLTVTSAQKNPTAFYLCASSQNQETQYFGPGTRLLVL.

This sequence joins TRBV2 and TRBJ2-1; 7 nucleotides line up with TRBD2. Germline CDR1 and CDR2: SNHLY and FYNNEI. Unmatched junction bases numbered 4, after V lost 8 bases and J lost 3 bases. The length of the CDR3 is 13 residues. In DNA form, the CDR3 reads TGTGCCAGCGACCGGGGGGTCTACAATGAGCAGTTCTTC. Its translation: CASDRGVYNEQFF. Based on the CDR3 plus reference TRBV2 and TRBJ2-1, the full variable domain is EPEVTQTPSHQVTQMGQEVILRCVPISNHLYFYWYRQILGQKVEFLVSFYNNEISEKSEIFDDQFSVERPDGSNFTLKIRSTKLEDSAMYFCASDRGVYNEQFFGPGTRLTVL.

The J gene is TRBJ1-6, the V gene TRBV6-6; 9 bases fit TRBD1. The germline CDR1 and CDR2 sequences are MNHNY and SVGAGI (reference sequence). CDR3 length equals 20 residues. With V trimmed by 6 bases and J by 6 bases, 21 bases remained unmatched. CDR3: CASSGTGSVSWSVFNSPLHF. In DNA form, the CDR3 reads TGTGCCAGCAGCGGGACAGGGTCCGTGTCGTGGTCGGTTTTTAATTCACCCCTCCACTTT.

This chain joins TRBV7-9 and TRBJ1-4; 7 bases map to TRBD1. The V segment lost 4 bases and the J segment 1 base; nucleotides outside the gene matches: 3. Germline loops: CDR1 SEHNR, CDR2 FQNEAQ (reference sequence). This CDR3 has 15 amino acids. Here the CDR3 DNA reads TGTGCCAGCAGCTCCCCAGGGGGAACTAATGAAAAACTGTTTTTT. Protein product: CASSSPGGTNEKLFF.

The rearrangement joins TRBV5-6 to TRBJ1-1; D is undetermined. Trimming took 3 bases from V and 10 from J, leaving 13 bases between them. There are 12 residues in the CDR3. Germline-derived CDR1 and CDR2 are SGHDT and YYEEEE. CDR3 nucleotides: TGTGCCAGCAGCTCCTTTGGAGGAGGAGCTTTCTTT. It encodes CASSSFGGGAFF.

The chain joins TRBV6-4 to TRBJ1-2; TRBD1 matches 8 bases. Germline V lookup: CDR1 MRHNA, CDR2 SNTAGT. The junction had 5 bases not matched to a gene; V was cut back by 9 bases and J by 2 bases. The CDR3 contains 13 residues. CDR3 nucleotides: TGTGCCAGACCCCGGGACAGGAACTATGGCTACACCTTC. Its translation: CARPRDRNYGYTF.